This entry describes one TCR beta chain. These data come from a study of CD8+ T cells in alopecia areata. V lost 4 bases to trimming and J lost 2 bases, with 14 bases between them. This CDR3 contains 15 residues. Per germline, CDR1 LNHNV and CDR2 YYDKDF (reference sequence). After isolation, RNA underwent reverse transcription to generate cDNA as the sequencing template. Profiled with immunoSEQ multiplex PCR; TCRdb holds only in-frame clones, not every one. The sample records under 110,000 clones, roughly 56% being singletons. Treatment reported: oral pan-JAK inhibitor, 5-10 mg twice daily. V gene TRBV15 combines with J gene TRBJ2-5; no clear D gene. This material consisted of CD8+ T cells sorted from blood, taken between weeks 55 and 65, from a patient treated with tofacitinib. The TCR sequence derives from a human donor with alopecia areata. This chain's CDR3 is CATSNNPGGQETQYF. In nucleotides, the CDR3 is TGTGCCACCAGCAACAACCCTGGCGGTCAAGAGACCCAGTACTTC.